This entry is about one T cell receptor (beta chain). Using immunoSEQ multiplex PCR, the repertoire was profiled, and TCRdb retains in-frame clones only, with some absent. The repertoire includes 200,000 to 300,000 clones, 88% of them detected once, and around 0.78% sits in the top ten. Trimming removed 6 bases from V and 5 bases from J; junction bases left unmatched: 12. From germline, CDR1 is SNHLY and CDR2 FYNNEI. The CDR3 is made up of 15 amino acids. These data come from a study of blood T cell repertoires in COVID-19. V usage is TRBV2 and J usage is TRBJ2-5; TRBD1 matches at 7 bases. The clonotype was recovered from a woman aged 25 to 39 with acute or convalescent COVID-19. The sample comprised peripheral blood. DNA for the CDR3: TGTGCCAGCAGCCTAAACAGGGGAATAGTGGAGACCCAGTACTTC. Translation gives CASSLNRGIVETQYF.